Listed below are T cell receptor beta chains from one sample, sequenced in a study of cytomegalovirus exposure and HLA in healthy donors. Generated by immunoSEQ multiplex PCR, the TCRdb table keeps only in-frame clones and is missing some. This table holds under 200,000 clones, roughly 70% found once. Material for sequencing was PBMCs. The receptors come from a girl aged 5-17 years in good health and CMV-seronegative. Both conserved end residues are part of each CDR3. A D gene is named only where the DNA matches it firmly. Clone size is shown for a subset of rows, as once, few, many or a class of expanded clone.

v_gene,abundance,d_gene,j_gene,CDR3nt,CDR3aa
TRBV5-1,NA,TRBD2,TRBJ2-5,TGCGCCAGCAGCTTGATTAGCGGGGGGGGAGAGACCCAGTACTTC,CASSLISGGGETQYF
TRBV10-2,few,NA,TRBJ1-1,TGCGCCAGCAGTGAGGCAGGGAAAATGGACACTGAAGCTTTCTTT,CASSEAGKMDTEAFF
TRBV9,few,NA,TRBJ1-4,TGTGCCAGCAGCGTAGAATCAGGGGTCAATGAAAAACTGTTTTTT,CASSVESGVNEKLFF
TRBV29-1,NA,NA,TRBJ1-4,TGCAGCGTTGCAGGGGCTTTTAATGAAAAACTGTTTTTT,CSVAGAFNEKLFF
TRBV4-1,once,NA,TRBJ1-1,TGCGCCAGCACGCCCAGGGGAACCACACGCCCTGAAGCTTTCTTT,CASTPRGTTRPEAFF
TRBV6-1,few,TRBD1,TRBJ1-6,TGTGCCAGCAGTGAAAGTGTCGACAGGGCTTCACCCCTCCACTTT,CASSESVDRASPLHF
TRBV27,NA,NA,TRBJ1-1,TGTGCCAGCAGTTTATCAGGGGGCACTGAAGCTTTCTTT,CASSLSGGTEAFF
TRBV5-6,NA,NA,TRBJ1-3,TGTGCCAGCAGCTTTGGTCAGCGAGACACCATATATTTT,CASSFGQRDTIYF
TRBV6-5,NA,TRBD1,TRBJ1-1,TGTGCCAGCAGCCTCCCGGCAGGGGGCGTCGCTTTCTTT,CASSLPAGGVAFF
TRBV15,NA,TRBD2,TRBJ2-7,TGTGCCACCAGCAGAGACACTAGCGGGGGTGCAGCGTTCTACGAGCAGTACTTC,CATSRDTSGGAAFYEQYF
TRBV7-9,NA,TRBD1,TRBJ2-1,TGTGCCAGCAGCACTTGGTGGGAGACAAGACAGGGCCACAATGAGCAGTTCTTC,CASSTWWETRQGHNEQFF
TRBV7-2,NA,NA,TRBJ1-1,TGTGCCAGCAGCTTACTGGAGAGGGCTTTCTTT,CASSLLERAFF
TRBV6-5,NA,TRBD1,TRBJ1-2,TGTGCCAGCAGCCGACAGGGAACGTATGGCTACACCTTC,CASSRQGTYGYTF
TRBV13,NA,NA,TRBJ2-2,TGTGCCAGCAGCTTTTGGCAGGGTAGGAACACCGGGGAGCTGTTTTTT,CASSFWQGRNTGELFF
TRBV27,NA,NA,TRBJ1-1,TGTGCCAGCATCCCCGGGACACGTGTATTCACTGAAGCTTTCTTT,CASIPGTRVFTEAFF
TRBV5-4,NA,NA,TRBJ1-1,TGTGCCAGCAGCTTGGGTGAGAAGTTGAACACTGAAGCTTTCTTT,CASSLGEKLNTEAFF
TRBV7-2,NA,NA,TRBJ2-1,TGTGCCAGCAGCTTAGAAGGGGGGGCTTACGATGAGCAGTTCTTC,CASSLEGGAYDEQFF
TRBV25-1,NA,NA,TRBJ2-5,TGTGCCAGCAGTGAACGGCGGATCCAAGAGACCCAGTACTTC,CASSERRIQETQYF
TRBV18,NA,NA,TRBJ1-1,TGTGCCAGCTCAACTACAGGCATGAACACTGAAGCTTTCTTT,CASSTTGMNTEAFF
TRBV10-3,NA,TRBD2,TRBJ2-1,TGTGCCATCAGTGTGGGGACTAGCGGGGGCCGAGAGCAGTTCTTC,CAISVGTSGGREQFF
TRBV4-1,NA,TRBD1,TRBJ1-3,TGCGCCAGCAGCCAGGCGACAGGGATGGGAAACACCATATATTTT,CASSQATGMGNTIYF
TRBV5-1,NA,NA,TRBJ2-2,TGCGCCAGCAGCCTACAGAGCGGGGAGCTGTTTTTT,CASSLQSGELFF
TRBV7-9,NA,NA,TRBJ1-4,TGTGCCAGCAGCTTAGTCTCCTCGAATGAAAAACTGTTTTTT,CASSLVSSNEKLFF
TRBV2,NA,TRBD1,TRBJ1-1,TGTGCCAGCAGCGGGACAGGGAATAAGAACACTGAAGCTTTCTTT,CASSGTGNKNTEAFF
TRBV6-5,NA,NA,TRBJ1-5,TGTGCCAGCAGAGATCAGGGGAACAGCAATCAGCCCCAGCATTTT,CASRDQGNSNQPQHF
TRBV6-5,NA,NA,TRBJ2-5,TGTGCCAGCAGCCGGTTTAGGGGACAAGAGACCCAGTACTTC,CASSRFRGQETQYF
TRBV5-8,NA,NA,TRBJ2-1,TGTGCCAGCAGCGTAACAGGATACAATGAGCAGTTCTTC,CASSVTGYNEQFF
TRBV28,NA,NA,TRBJ2-7,TGTGCCAGCAGTTTCCGGGACACCTCCTACGAGCAGTACTTC,CASSFRDTSYEQYF
TRBV27,few,TRBD1,TRBJ1-6,TGTGCCAGCAGTTTGGAGGTGGGTGCGGCAGGGGGCTCGTCACCCCTCCACTTT,CASSLEVGAAGGSSPLHF
TRBV9,NA,TRBD2,TRBJ2-5,TGTCCCCGACTAGCGGGGGGGCGAGAGACCCAGTACTTC,CPRLAGGRETQYF
TRBV5-1,few,NA,TRBJ1-5,TGCGCCAGCAGCGAAGACGGGAGCAATCAGCCCCAGCATTTT,CASSEDGSNQPQHF
TRBV7-9,NA,TRBD1,TRBJ2-7,TGTGCCAGCAGCCCTAGGGTGGGGACAGGGGATTCCGAGCAGTACTTC,CASSPRVGTGDSEQYF
TRBV7-9,few,TRBD2,TRBJ2-1,TGTGCCAGCAACGACCGGACTAGCGGCGCAGCCCCCTACAATGAGCAGTTCTTC,CASNDRTSGAAPYNEQFF
TRBV7-3,NA,NA,TRBJ2-2,TGTGCCAGCAGCTTAAAATCGACCGGGGAGCTGTTTTTT,CASSLKSTGELFF
TRBV4-1,NA,NA,TRBJ2-1,TGCGCCAGCAGCCAAGTTATCTACAATGAGCAGTTCTTC,CASSQVIYNEQFF
TRBV7-8,NA,NA,TRBJ2-1,TGTGCCAGCAGCTTAGGGACCCGGGGTGGCGCCTACAATGAGCAGTTCTTC,CASSLGTRGGAYNEQFF
TRBV5-4,NA,TRBD1,TRBJ1-6,TGTGCCAGCAGTTTCGGACAGGTCCCTTCACCCCTCCACTTT,CASSFGQVPSPLHF
TRBV5-6,NA,TRBD1,TRBJ1-1,TGTGCCAGCAGCTTGGTTTGGGACAGGGGATTGAGGTTGAACACTGAAGCTTTCTTT,CASSLVWDRGLRLNTEAFF
TRBV19,NA,TRBD1,TRBJ1-1,TGTGCCAGTAGTAGGATCGTCCCGGGACAGGGGGGACTGTTTAGGATCTTT,CASSRIVPGQGGLFRIF